This TCR beta chain was profiled in a study of blood T cell repertoires in COVID-19. TCRdb keeps only in-frame clones here, not all; method: immunoSEQ multiplex PCR. This sample yields about 310,000 clones, of which roughly 89% are seen a single time; approximately 5.2% belongs to the top ten. The V end was cut by 4 bases, the J end by 1 base, with 17 bases between. The CDR3 loop spans 16 amino acids. Germline CDR1 reads MNHNY; CDR2 reads SVGAGI (reference sequence). This chain joins TRBV6-6 and TRBJ2-7, with a weak D call TRBD2 (6 bases). The specimen was PBMCs or T cells enriched from blood (not recorded which). This sequence was found in a man aged 60-69 years who had recovered from COVID-19. The chain's CDR3 is CASSSRLSGPSYEQYF. In nucleotides, the CDR3 is TGTGCCAGCAGTTCCCGGCTTAGCGGCCCATCCTACGAGCAGTACTTC.